This entry lists 26 T cell receptor beta chains sequenced from one sample in a study of blood T cell repertoires in COVID-19. Generated by immunoSEQ multiplex PCR, the TCRdb table keeps only in-frame clones and is missing some. The sample lists around 170,000 clones, more than 80% occurring once. Sequenced material: PBMCs or T cells enriched from blood (not recorded which). The receptors originated from a middle-aged man who had recovered from COVID-19.

The chain employs TRBV5-4 and TRBJ2-1; the match to TRBD1 covers 10 bases. The V segment lost 2 bases and the J segment 3 bases; nucleotides outside the gene matches: 2. Germline V gene data show CDR1 as SGHNT and CDR2 as YYREEE (reference sequence). The CDR3 runs to 15 residues. The DNA for the CDR3 is TGTGCCAGCAGCTTAGGGACAGGGGTCTACAATGAGCAGTTCTTC. It specifies CASSLGTGVYNEQFF.

This clone was seen many times. This chain connects TRBV2 to TRBJ1-2, with 9 nucleotides matching TRBD1. Germline V CDR1 and CDR2: SNHLY, FYNNEI. The V gene end was trimmed by 10 bases and the J gene end by 5 bases; junction bases not matched to a gene: 14. The CDR3 is 15 residues long. The DNA of the CDR3 is TGTGCCATCCCACTATTTGACAGGGGGGATTATGGCTACACCTTC. The encoded protein is CAIPLFDRGDYGYTF.

This chain links TRBV5-1 with TRBJ1-2; D ambiguous. Trimming took 0 bases from V and 8 from J, leaving 14 bases between them. From germline, CDR1 is SGHRS and CDR2 YFSETQ. The CDR3 is 14 residues long. The DNA for the CDR3 is TGCGCCAGCAGCTTGGGGGAAAAGGGAGGAGGCTACACCTTC. Residues: CASSLGEKGGGYTF.

This clone was observed a single time. The chain is built from TRBV27 and TRBJ1-5; D may be TRBD1 (5 bases). The ends were cut back, 3 bases at V and 4 bases at J, with 7 bases in the middle. Germline V CDR1 and CDR2: MNHEY, SMNVEV (reference sequence). The CDR3 has 13 residues. CDR3 nucleotides: TGTGCCAGCAGTTTGGGGCAGAATCAGCCCCAGCATTTT. Protein: CASSLGQNQPQHF.

J is TRBJ2-3 and V is TRBV7-2, with D maybe TRBD2 (6 bases). The V and J ends lost 1 base and 6 bases respectively, with 14 bases between them. The CDR3 consists of 15 residues. Germline CDR1 reads SGHTA; CDR2 reads FQGNSA. The CDR3 loop reads CASSLVFGGSDTQYF. The CDR3 DNA reads as TGTGCCAGCAGCTTAGTATTCGGGGGTAGTGATACGCAGTATTTT.

V and J are TRBV4-2 and TRBJ2-3; TRBD2 might be the D (5 bases). The CDR3 sequence is 14 residues long. The V and J ends lost 10 bases and 2 bases respectively, with 16 bases between them. Germline V gene lookup returns CDR1 LGHNA and CDR2 YNFKEQ. CDR3 sequence (DNA): TGTGCCACGAAACCGACGGGGTACACAGATACGCAGTATTTT. This encodes CATKPTGYTDTQYF.

The chain combines TRBV10-3 with TRBJ2-2; 9 nucleotides line up with TRBD2. The V gene end was trimmed by 4 bases and the J gene end by 5 bases; junction bases not matched to a gene: 8. Per the germline V gene, CDR1 is ENHRY and CDR2 is SYGVKD. CDR3 length equals 16 residues. CDR3 protein: CAISVKGLASTGELFF. The CDR3 DNA is TGTGCCATCAGTGTAAAGGGACTAGCTTCAACCGGGGAGCTGTTTTTT.

This chain links TRBV11-2 with TRBJ2-1; no reliable D call. From germline, CDR1 is SGHAT and CDR2 FQNNGV. V shed 0 bases and J shed 5 bases, with 11 bases lying between them. There are 15 residues in the CDR3. The CDR3 nucleotides read TGTGCCAGCAGCTTAGAAGGCCAGGCCCACAATGAGCAGTTCTTC. It codes for CASSLEGQAHNEQFF. The full variable domain, its missing parts supplied by reference TRBV11-2 and TRBJ2-1, is EAGVAQSPRYKIIEKRQSVAFWCNPISGHATLYWYQQILGQGPKLLIQFQNNGVVDDSQLPKDRFSAERLKGVDSTLKIQPAKLEDSAVYLCASSLEGQAHNEQFFGPGTRLTVL.

V is TRBV27 and J is TRBJ1-6; D is uncertain. Trimming cost V 3 bases and J 6 bases, with 18 bases left between them. The CDR3 consists of 17 residues. Germline loops: CDR1 MNHEY, CDR2 SMNVEV (reference sequence). CDR3 amino acids: CASSFSLVGAGNSPLHF. The CDR3 coding sequence is TGTGCCAGCAGTTTCTCCCTGGTGGGAGCGGGTAATTCACCCCTCCACTTT.

The chain joins TRBV4-3 to TRBJ1-3; D is uncertain. The CDR3 has 14 amino acids. Germline values: CDR1 LGHNA, CDR2 YSLEER. V was trimmed by 0 bases and J by 4 bases, leaving 7 bases between them. The CDR3 DNA sequence: TGCGCCAGCAGCCAAGATCAGCGCGGAAACACCATATATTTT. Translation gives CASSQDQRGNTIYF.

The chain joins TRBV6-6 to TRBJ2-7, with a possible D match to TRBD2 (5 bases). V was clipped by 6 bases and J by 12 bases, with 18 bases between them. This CDR3 is built from 12 residues. Germline V gene sequence: CDR1 MNHNY, CDR2 SVGAGI (reference sequence). The CDR3: CASRDPRARGYF. In DNA form, the CDR3 reads TGTGCCAGCAGGGACCCGCGGGCCCGAGGGTACTTC.

CDR3 protein: CASSEMMGQNTEAFF. CDR3 nucleotides: TGTGCCAGCAGCGAGATGATGGGACAGAACACTGAAGCTTTCTTT. The chain joins TRBV14 to TRBJ1-1; the D gene is possibly TRBD1 (6 bases). Germline assignment: CDR1 SGHDN and CDR2 FVKESK. The CDR3 spans 15 residues. V was pared by 5 bases and J by 1 base, with 14 bases between.

About this clone: The sample carries other DNA sequences with the same CDR3. The chain carries TRBV2 and TRBJ1-2, with 9 bases lining up with TRBD1. The trim removed 0 bases at V and 8 bases at J, leaving 7 bases unmatched. The germline gives CDR1 SNHLY, CDR2 FYNNEI. This CDR3 region has 15 residues. The CDR3 nucleotides read TGTGCCAGCAGTGAAGCCGGGACAGGGCGGGGAGGCTACACCTTC. This sequence encodes CASSEAGTGRGGYTF.

The chain uses TRBV6-5 and TRBJ1-1; 12 bases map to TRBD1. CDR3 size: 15 residues. Germline values: CDR1 MNHEY, CDR2 SVGAGI. Trimming cost V 0 bases and J 6 bases; bases outside gene matches: 2. The CDR3 loop is CASSYSGTGGSEAFF. For the CDR3, the DNA is TGTGCCAGCAGTTACTCAGGGACAGGGGGCTCTGAAGCTTTCTTT.

The CDR3 DNA sequence: TGTGCCAGCAGCTGGGGCGGTGTCGGTTCACCCCTCCACTTT. It encodes CASSWGGVGSPLHF. This chain connects TRBV7-9 to TRBJ1-6; tentatively, D is TRBD1 (5 bases). Germline V CDR1 and CDR2: SEHNR, FQNEAQ (reference sequence). The CDR3 has 14 residues. V gave up 4 bases and J gave up 9 bases, with 13 bases separating them.

The table lists this clone with a few counts. The sample carries other DNA sequences with the same CDR3. The rearrangement uses TRBV5-1 and TRBJ1-5; 8 bases match TRBD1. CDR1 is SGHRS and CDR2 is YFSETQ in the germline V gene. The junction had 2 bases not matched to a gene; V was cut back by 0 bases and J by 3 bases. The CDR3 is made up of 15 amino acids. CDR3 loop: CASSLGQGNNQPQHF. The CDR3 DNA reads as TGCGCCAGCAGCTTGGGACAGGGGAACAATCAGCCCCAGCATTTT. Using reference TRBV5-1 and TRBJ1-5 for the parts outside the CDR3, the full variable domain is KAGVTQTPRYLIKTRGQQVTLSCSPISGHRSVSWYQQTPGQGLQFLFEYFSETQRNKGNFPGRFSGRQFSNSRSEMNVSTLELGDSALYLCASSLGQGNNQPQHFGDGTRLSIL.

The sample holds a few counts of this clone. This rearrangement joins TRBV27 to TRBJ1-6; D not resolved. Per germline, CDR1 MNHEY and CDR2 SMNVEV (reference sequence). V lost 3 bases, J lost 10 bases, and 19 bases lay in between. This CDR3 contains 16 residues. CDR3 in amino acids: CASSFGRLVWNSPLHF. The CDR3 DNA is TGTGCCAGCAGTTTTGGCAGGCTGGTGTGGAACTCACCCCTCCACTTT.

This clone has more than one count but fewer than ten. J is TRBJ1-1 and V is TRBV6-5; possible D gene TRBD1, 5 bases. The germline V gene has CDR1 MNHEY and CDR2 SVGAGI. This CDR3 is built from 14 residues. V lost 7 bases, J lost 6 bases, and 18 bases lay in between. The DNA of the CDR3 is TGTGCCAGCAACCCCTTGGGGGGGTGGTCTGAAGCTTTCTTT. It is translated as CASNPLGGWSEAFF.

The chain couples TRBV6-6 to TRBJ1-2; possible D gene TRBD1, 6 bases. V gave up 7 bases and J gave up 10 bases, with 16 bases separating them. This CDR3 is 12 amino acids long. CDR1 MNHNY and CDR2 SVGAGI come from the germline V gene (reference sequence). CDR3 loop: CASKTGQLDYTF. CDR3 sequence (DNA): TGTGCCAGCAAGACTGGACAGTTGGACTACACCTTC.

The V and J genes are TRBV19 and TRBJ2-3; D perhaps matches TRBD2 (5 bases). The CDR3 contains 13 residues. Deletions cut 10 bases from V and 2 bases from J, with 13 bases between. Per germline, CDR1 LNHDA and CDR2 SQIVND (reference sequence). The CDR3 sequence is CATRERLTDTQYF. The CDR3 coding sequence is TGTGCCACCCGAGAGCGGCTCACAGATACGCAGTATTTT.

The chain links TRBV20-1 to TRBJ1-2, with 7 positions matching TRBD1. CDR1 and CDR2 (germline): DFQATT, SNEGSKA (reference sequence). The length of the CDR3 is 13 residues. V shed 3 bases and J 4 bases; nucleotides not matched to a gene: 5. CDR3 loop: CSASQGEVYGYTF. The CDR3 DNA is TGCAGTGCTAGTCAGGGGGAGGTCTATGGCTACACCTTC.

This clone was counted only a few times. The V gene is TRBV3-1 (or the pseudogene TRBV3-2), the J gene TRBJ2-1; 8 bases are shared with TRBD2. This CDR3 has 17 residues. J gave up 4 bases and V 4 bases, and 12 bases lay outside the gene matches. The V gene's germline CDR1 is LGHDT and CDR2 YNNKEL (reference sequence). In nucleotides, the CDR3 is TGTGCCAGCAGCCGCCCAACCCTAGCGGGCGGATACAATGAGCAGTTCTTC. As protein: CASSRPTLAGGYNEQFF.

This rearrangement joins TRBV7-2 to TRBJ1-2, with D possibly matching TRBD1 (5 bases). Germline CDR1 reads SGHTA; CDR2 reads FQGNSA. The CDR3 has 16 residues. V lost 5 bases and J 0 bases, leaving 16 bases between the germline ends. The CDR3 DNA is TGTGCCAGCAGCGCCTTACCAGGACAAGCTAACTATGGCTACACCTTC. Encoded protein: CASSALPGQANYGYTF.

The chain has TRBV7-2 and TRBJ2-2; TRBD1 aligns across 8 bases. The ends lost 7 bases at V and 1 base at J; junction bases unmatched: 11. The CDR3 has 17 residues. Germline CDR1 reads SGHTA; CDR2 reads FQGNSA. This CDR3 is CASTRATGAMNTGELFF. The DNA for the CDR3 is TGTGCCAGCACCCGGGCGACAGGGGCGATGAACACCGGGGAGCTGTTTTTT.

V gene TRBV2 combines with J gene TRBJ2-3, with TRBD2 matching 10 bases. Trimming at V came to 4 bases and at J to 10 bases, leaving 17 bases not matched to a gene. The CDR3 has 17 amino acids. CDR1 is SNHLY and CDR2 is FYNNEI in the germline V gene. CDR3: CASSGWSGLAVELSQYF. Here the CDR3 DNA reads TGTGCCAGCAGTGGATGGTCTGGACTAGCGGTAGAACTCTCGCAGTATTTT.

This chain joins TRBV6-5 and TRBJ1-1, with D unresolved. CDR3 length: 15 residues. V was shortened by 0 bases and J by 0 bases, with 8 bases between the two germline ends. From germline, CDR1 is MNHEY and CDR2 SVGAGI. DNA for the CDR3: TGTGCCAGCAGTTACTCGGGCAGTTTGAACACTGAAGCTTTCTTT. Translation gives CASSYSGSLNTEAFF.